The source of this T cell receptor beta chain is a study of cytomegalovirus exposure and HLA in healthy donors. Study outcomes and limitations: Most observed TCR sequences were rare, whereas some public TCRs were detected in many donors. No immune exposure information besides CMV serostatus was available.

The PCR contained 60 Vbeta and 13 Jbeta primers. TCRdb's table, derived via immunoSEQ multiplex PCR, lists solely in-frame clones and lacks some. The profile shows about 160,000 clones, roughly four fifths of them singletons. The CDR3 length is 16 residues. Germline V gene lookup returns CDR1 SGHNT and CDR2 YYREEE (reference sequence). Deletions cut 4 bases from V and 7 bases from J, with 18 bases between. Likely unrecorded immune exposures existed in these nominally healthy donors. In regard to this clone: The antigen is unknown.

Sequenced: PBMCs. This clonotype was sampled from a man aged 50-59 years in good health and CMV-seropositive. The chain is built from TRBV5-4 and TRBJ1-6; D is ambiguous. The CDR3 loop reads CASSADLRGANSPLHF. The CDR3 DNA follows: TGTGCCAGCAGCGCGGATTTGCGGGGTGCAAATTCACCCCTCCACTTT.